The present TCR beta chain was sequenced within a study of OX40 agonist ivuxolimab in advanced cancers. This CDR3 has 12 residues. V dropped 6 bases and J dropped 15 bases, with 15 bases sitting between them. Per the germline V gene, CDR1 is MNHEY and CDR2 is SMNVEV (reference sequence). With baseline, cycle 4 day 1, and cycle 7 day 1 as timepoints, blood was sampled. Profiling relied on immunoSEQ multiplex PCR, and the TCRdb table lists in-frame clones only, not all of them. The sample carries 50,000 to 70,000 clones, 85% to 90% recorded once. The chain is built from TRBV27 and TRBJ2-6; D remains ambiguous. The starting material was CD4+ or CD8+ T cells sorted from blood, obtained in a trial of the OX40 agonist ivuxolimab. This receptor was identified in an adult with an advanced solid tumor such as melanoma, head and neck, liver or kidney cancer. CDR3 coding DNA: TGTGCCAGCAGACCCGCACCGGGCCCCCTGACTTTC. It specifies CASRPAPGPLTF.